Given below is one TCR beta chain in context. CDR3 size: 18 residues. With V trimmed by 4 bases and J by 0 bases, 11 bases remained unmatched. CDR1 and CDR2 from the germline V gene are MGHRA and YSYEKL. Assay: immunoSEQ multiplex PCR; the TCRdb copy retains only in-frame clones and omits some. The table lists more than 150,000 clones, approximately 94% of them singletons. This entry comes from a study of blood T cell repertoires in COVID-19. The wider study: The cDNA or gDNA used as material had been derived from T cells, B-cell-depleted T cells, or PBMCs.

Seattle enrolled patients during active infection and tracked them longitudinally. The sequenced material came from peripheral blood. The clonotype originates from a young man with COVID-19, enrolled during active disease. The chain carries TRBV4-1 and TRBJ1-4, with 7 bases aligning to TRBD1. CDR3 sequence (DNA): TGCGCCAGCAGCCGCATTAGACAGGGCCTTGCAACTAATGAAAAACTGTTTTTT. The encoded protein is CASSRIRQGLATNEKLFF.